This T cell receptor (beta chain) was sequenced for a study of cytomegalovirus exposure and HLA in healthy donors. PCR primers comprised 60 Vbeta and 13 Jbeta primers. Generated by immunoSEQ multiplex PCR, the TCRdb table keeps only in-frame clones and is missing some. Of 100,000 to 150,000 clones listed, around 80% were seen once; the top ten hold about 2.9%. Study results and limitations: Reports state that TCR beta sequences accurately predicted most subjects' HLA-A and HLA-B alleles.

As concerns this clone: Its specificity is unknown.

V lost 4 bases and J 5 bases, leaving 19 bases between the germline ends. Germline V gives CDR1 SGHTS, CDR2 YDEGEE. This CDR3 region has 16 residues. This rearrangement joins TRBV5-8 to TRBJ2-1; TRBD1 might be the D (5 bases). The sequence was obtained from a boy aged 2-9 years in good health and CMV-seronegative. Sequencing used PBMCs. CDR3 sequence: CASSHRQLSSNNEQFF. Written as DNA, the CDR3 is TGTGCCAGCAGCCACAGACAGCTTAGTTCCAACAATGAGCAGTTCTTC.